This record covers a single TCR beta chain. One end of the junction does not line up with germline, which may come from a read error. TCRdb independently ran MiXCR on the 5' RACE reads; one entry per CDR3 protein. Here the sample spans a few hundred thousand distinct CDR3 sequences, around 25% being singletons. This sample stems from a study of T-cell memory formation after mild COVID-19. The germline CDR1 and CDR2 sequences are SGHRS and YFSETQ. The CDR3 totals 14 residues. This sequence originates from an adult woman who had mild COVID-19 (a few samples of this study predate the infection). Cell type and time point are not known. The sequenced material came from PBMCs or a T cell subset sorted from them (not recorded which). The chain joins TRBV5-1 to TRBJ2-1; 8 positions agree with TRBD1. Here the CDR3 reads CTSSLAEGTGPQFF. Here the CDR3 DNA reads TGCACCAGCAGCTTGGCCGAAGGGACAGGACCCCAGTTCTTC.